Listed below are T cell receptor beta chains from one sample, sequenced in a study of T cell repertoires in cytomegalovirus infection. TCRdb reprocessed the reads with MiXCR, giving one entry per CDR3 protein. The profile covers about 180,000 distinct CDR3 sequences, with about 22% appearing a single time and roughly 25% taken by the ten largest. Their antigens remain unidentified. The sample in question was CD8+ T cells from cultured PBMCs, obtained from culture after CMV antigen stimulation. The receptors were gathered from a human donor in good health (CMV status not recorded). Some clones in this sample may be carry-over from other donors' samples. Each CDR3 is given with its conserved first and last residue.

cdr3_aa j_call v_call
CASGGMNTIYF TRBJ1-3 TRBV9
CASSPRGEMNTEAFF TRBJ1-1 TRBV6-2/TRBV6-3
CASSLGDLLQNIQYF TRBJ2-4 TRBV12-3/TRBV12-4
CASSTLHRGSYEQYF TRBJ2-7 TRBV19
CASSLSLGVVRQYF TRBJ2-7 TRBV27
CASSSPRDSYEKLFF TRBJ1-4 TRBV7-8
CASSLLAGGTSYEQYF TRBJ2-7 TRBV7-2
CASSPPNFQDQETQYF TRBJ2-5 TRBV18
CASSNPGGASTDTQYF TRBJ2-3 TRBV10-2
CASSYSGEWTGELFF TRBJ2-2 TRBV6-6
CASSSPGRELQYF TRBJ2-3 TRBV7-9
CASSFGGELFF TRBJ2-2 TRBV12-3/TRBV12-4